These 12 T cell receptor beta chains came from one sample sequenced in a study of blood T cell repertoires in COVID-19. Measured with immunoSEQ multiplex PCR; TCRdb has only the in-frame clones, and not every one. The table has roughly 160,000 clones, around 90% seen once. The sequenced material came from peripheral blood. The receptors here all came from a woman aged 80 or older with COVID-19, enrolled during active disease.

This chain joins TRBV7-2 and TRBJ2-7, with a weak D call TRBD1 (6 bases). Germline V CDR1 and CDR2: SGHTA, FQGNSA. The CDR3 contains 15 residues. The V end was cut by 1 base, the J end by 3 bases, with 13 bases between. The DNA of the CDR3 is TGTGCCAGCAGCTTAGAGGGGGACGGCTTCTACGAGCAGTACTTC. Translating it yields CASSLEGDGFYEQYF.

The chain uses TRBV3-1 (or the pseudogene TRBV3-2) and TRBJ1-6; 7 bases agree with TRBD1. V trimming: 7 bases; J trimming: 9 bases; junction bases outside the gene matches: 12. This CDR3 contains 15 residues. CDR1 is LGHDT and CDR2 is YNNKEL in the germline V gene (reference sequence). The CDR3 DNA sequence: TGTGCCAGCACCGTCGCTGGAGGGGGCGTTTCACCCCTCCACTTT. It specifies CASTVAGGGVSPLHF.

The genes are TRBV5-4 and TRBJ2-5; 8 nucleotides match TRBD2. The CDR3 has 15 residues. Looked up from germline, CDR1 is SGHNT and CDR2 is YYREEE (reference sequence). J was trimmed by 7 bases and V by 4 bases; bases with no gene match: 12. CDR3 loop: CASSKNQREKGTQYF. The CDR3 DNA sequence: TGTGCCAGCAGCAAGAACCAGCGGGAGAAGGGGACCCAGTACTTC.

The chain recombines TRBV7-2 with TRBJ1-4; 8 positions agree with TRBD1. The CDR3 has 14 residues. The germline V gene has CDR1 SGHTA and CDR2 FQGNSA. V lost 5 bases, J lost 8 bases, and 7 bases stayed unmatched. The DNA for the CDR3 is TGTGCCAGCAGCCTCCGGACAGGGTCGGAAAAACTGTTTTTT. The encoded protein is CASSLRTGSEKLFF.

This clone was observed a single time. The gene calls are TRBV6-5 and TRBJ1-3; 11 bases map to TRBD1. Germline assignment: CDR1 MNHEY and CDR2 SVGAGI. V trimming: 5 bases; J trimming: 8 bases; junction bases outside the gene matches: 5. The CDR3 covers 14 residues. This CDR3 is CASSPGQGVYTIYF. CDR3 DNA: TGTGCCAGCAGTCCGGGACAGGGGGTTTACACCATATATTTT.

This rearrangement joins TRBV27 to TRBJ2-4; 9 bases align to TRBD2. The CDR3 is 13 residues long. V lost 6 bases to trimming and J lost 8 bases; unmatched junction nucleotides: 5. The V gene's germline CDR1 is MNHEY and CDR2 SMNVEV (reference sequence). CDR3 bases: TGTGCCAGCAGGACGATAGCGGGGGACATTCAGTACTTC. Protein product: CASRTIAGDIQYF.

The rearrangement uses TRBV27 and TRBJ2-1; the D is unclear. CDR3 size: 18 residues. V lost 0 bases and J lost 0, with 15 bases in between. Germline V gene sequence: CDR1 MNHEY, CDR2 SMNVEV (reference sequence). CDR3 coding DNA: TGTGCCAGCAGTTTATCGATCGGGTGGAAGAGCTCCTACAATGAGCAGTTCTTC. Protein sequence: CASSLSIGWKSSYNEQFF.

This clone appeared a single time. The rearrangement joins TRBV29-1 to TRBJ2-4, with TRBD2 identical over 7 bases. Germline values: CDR1 SQVTM, CDR2 ANQGSEA. The CDR3 has 15 residues. V lost 4 bases and J lost 6; bases outside the gene matches: 12. The CDR3 spells CSVGGGAGAANIQYF. DNA for the CDR3: TGCAGCGTTGGGGGAGGGGCCGGGGCGGCAAACATTCAGTACTTC.

The chain employs TRBV10-1 and TRBJ1-3, with D possibly matching TRBD1 (5 bases). There are 16 residues in the CDR3. V was pared by 5 bases and J by 0 bases, with 14 bases between. CDR1 WNHNN and CDR2 SYGVQD come from the germline V gene (reference sequence). For the CDR3, the DNA is TGCGCCAGCAGTTGGGACTTCACCCGCTCTGGAAACACCATATATTTT. Translated: CASSWDFTRSGNTIYF.

This chain links TRBV5-6 with TRBJ2-2; D uncertain. CDR1 SGHDT and CDR2 YYEEEE come from the germline V gene. There are 16 residues in the CDR3. The germline V and J ends were trimmed by 1 base and 6 bases, with 16 bases remaining between them. CDR3 sequence: CASSLTPQVDAGELFF. In nucleotides, the CDR3 is TGTGCCAGCAGCTTGACCCCTCAGGTCGACGCCGGGGAGCTGTTTTTT.

This chain's CDR3 is CSVRFQGSTYEQYF. The CDR3 nucleotides read TGCAGCGTTAGATTCCAGGGGAGCACCTACGAGCAGTACTTC. This sequence joins TRBV29-1 and TRBJ2-7, with TRBD1 as a possible D gene (6 bases). V lost 5 bases and J lost 2, with 16 bases in between. The CDR3 contains 14 residues. Germline V lookup: CDR1 SQVTM, CDR2 ANQGSEA.

This chain uses TRBV28 with TRBJ2-1, with 9 bases that match TRBD2. Germline V gene sequence: CDR1 MDHEN, CDR2 SYDVKM. The CDR3 runs 12 residues. The trim removed 7 bases at V and 6 bases at J, leaving 1 base unmatched. The CDR3 DNA sequence: TGTGCCAGCAAACTAGCGGGCAATGAGCAGTTCTTC. Its protein is CASKLAGNEQFF.